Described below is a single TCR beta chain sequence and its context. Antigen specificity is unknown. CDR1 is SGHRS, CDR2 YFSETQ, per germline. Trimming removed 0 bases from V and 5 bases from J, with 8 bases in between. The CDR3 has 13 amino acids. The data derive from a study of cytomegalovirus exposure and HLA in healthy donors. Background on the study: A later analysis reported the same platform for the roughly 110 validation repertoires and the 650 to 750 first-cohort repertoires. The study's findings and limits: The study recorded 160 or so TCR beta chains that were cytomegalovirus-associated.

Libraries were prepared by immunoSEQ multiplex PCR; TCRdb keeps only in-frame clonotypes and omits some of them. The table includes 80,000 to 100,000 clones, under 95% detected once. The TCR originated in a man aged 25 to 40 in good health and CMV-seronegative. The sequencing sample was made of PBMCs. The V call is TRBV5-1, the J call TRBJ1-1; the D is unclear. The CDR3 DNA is TGCGCCAGCAGCTTGGTTGAACTGACTGAAGCTTTCTTT. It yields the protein CASSLVELTEAFF.